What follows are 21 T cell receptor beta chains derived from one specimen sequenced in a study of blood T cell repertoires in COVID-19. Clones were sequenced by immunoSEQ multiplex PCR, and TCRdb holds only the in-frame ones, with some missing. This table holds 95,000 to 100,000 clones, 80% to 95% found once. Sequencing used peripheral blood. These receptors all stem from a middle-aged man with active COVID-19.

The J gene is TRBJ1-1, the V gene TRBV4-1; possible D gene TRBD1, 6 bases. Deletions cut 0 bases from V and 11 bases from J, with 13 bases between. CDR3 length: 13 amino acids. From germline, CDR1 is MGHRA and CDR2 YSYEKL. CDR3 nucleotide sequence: TGCGCCAGCAGCCAAGATTTCACAGGGTCCGCTTTCTTT. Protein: CASSQDFTGSAFF.

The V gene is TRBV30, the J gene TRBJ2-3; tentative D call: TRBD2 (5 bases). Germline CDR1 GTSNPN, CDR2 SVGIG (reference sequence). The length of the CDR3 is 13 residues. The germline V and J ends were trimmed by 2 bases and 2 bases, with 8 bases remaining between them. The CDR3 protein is CAWSSGNTDTQYF. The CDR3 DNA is TGTGCCTGGAGTTCCGGGAACACAGATACGCAGTATTTT.

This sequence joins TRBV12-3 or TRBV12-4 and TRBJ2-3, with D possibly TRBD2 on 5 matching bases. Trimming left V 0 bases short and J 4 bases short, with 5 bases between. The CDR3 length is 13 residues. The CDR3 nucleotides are TGTGCCAGCAGTTTAGCGCGGGCAGATACGCAGTATTTT. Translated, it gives CASSLARADTQYF.

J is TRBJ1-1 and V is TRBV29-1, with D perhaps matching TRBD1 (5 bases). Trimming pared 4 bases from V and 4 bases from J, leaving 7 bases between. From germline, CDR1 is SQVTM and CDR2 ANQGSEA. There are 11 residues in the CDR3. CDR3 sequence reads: CSVGGGTEAFF. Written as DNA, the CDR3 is TGCAGCGTTGGGGGGGGCACTGAAGCTTTCTTT.

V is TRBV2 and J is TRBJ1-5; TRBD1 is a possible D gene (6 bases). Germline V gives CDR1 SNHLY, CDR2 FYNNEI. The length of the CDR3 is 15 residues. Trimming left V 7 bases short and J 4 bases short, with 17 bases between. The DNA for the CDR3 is TGTGCCAGCACCCCCCGGCAGGGGCGAAATCAGCCCCAGCATTTT. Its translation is CASTPRQGRNQPQHF. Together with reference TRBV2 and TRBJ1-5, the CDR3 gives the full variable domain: EPEVTQTPSHQVTQMGQEVILRCVPISNHLYFYWYRQILGQKVEFLVSFYNNEISEKSEIFDDQFSVERPDGSNFTLKIRSTKLEDSAMYFCASTPRQGRNQPQHFGDGTRLSIL.

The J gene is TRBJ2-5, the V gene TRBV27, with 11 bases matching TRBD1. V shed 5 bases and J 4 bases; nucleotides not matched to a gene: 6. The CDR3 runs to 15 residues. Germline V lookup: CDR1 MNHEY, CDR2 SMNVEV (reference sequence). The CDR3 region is CASSAGQGAGETQYF. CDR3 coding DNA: TGTGCCAGCAGTGCAGGACAGGGGGCTGGAGAGACCCAGTACTTC.

CDR3: CASSDPNEKLFF. The CDR3 region has the DNA TGTGCCAGCAGTGACCCGAATGAAAAACTGTTTTTT. The chain uses TRBV6-1 and TRBJ1-4, with no clear D. The CDR3 contains 12 residues. V lost 3 bases, J lost 5 bases, and 4 bases lay in between. In germline, CDR1 is MNHNS, CDR2 SASEGT.

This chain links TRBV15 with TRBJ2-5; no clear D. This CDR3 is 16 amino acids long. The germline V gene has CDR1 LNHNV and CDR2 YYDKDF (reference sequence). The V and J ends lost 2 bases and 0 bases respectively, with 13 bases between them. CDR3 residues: CATSRRGNLYQETQYF. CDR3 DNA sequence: TGTGCCACCAGCAGAAGAGGAAACTTGTACCAAGAGACCCAGTACTTC.

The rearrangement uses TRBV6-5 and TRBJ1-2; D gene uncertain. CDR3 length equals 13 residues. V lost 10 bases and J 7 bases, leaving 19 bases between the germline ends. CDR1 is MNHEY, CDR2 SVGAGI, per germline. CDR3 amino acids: CATLENPTIGYTF. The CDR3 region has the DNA TGTGCCACCTTGGAGAATCCAACTATTGGCTACACCTTC.

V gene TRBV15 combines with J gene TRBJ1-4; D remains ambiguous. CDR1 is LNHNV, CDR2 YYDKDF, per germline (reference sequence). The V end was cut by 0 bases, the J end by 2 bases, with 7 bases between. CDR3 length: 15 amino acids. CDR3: CATSRDQATNEKLFF. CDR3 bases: TGTGCCACCAGCAGAGATCAGGCGACTAATGAAAAACTGTTTTTT.

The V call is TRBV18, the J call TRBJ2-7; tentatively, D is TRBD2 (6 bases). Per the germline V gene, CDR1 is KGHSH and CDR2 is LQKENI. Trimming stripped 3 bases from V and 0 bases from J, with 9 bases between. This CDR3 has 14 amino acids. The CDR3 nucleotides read TGTGCCAGCTCACCGTCCGGGAGCTCCTACGAGCAGTACTTC. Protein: CASSPSGSSYEQYF.

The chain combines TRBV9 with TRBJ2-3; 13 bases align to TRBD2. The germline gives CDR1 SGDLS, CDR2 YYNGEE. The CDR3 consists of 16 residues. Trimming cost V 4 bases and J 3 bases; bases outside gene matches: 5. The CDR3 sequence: CASSLRLAGGTDTQYF. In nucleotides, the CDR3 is TGTGCCAGCAGCCTCCGACTAGCGGGAGGAACAGATACGCAGTATTTT.

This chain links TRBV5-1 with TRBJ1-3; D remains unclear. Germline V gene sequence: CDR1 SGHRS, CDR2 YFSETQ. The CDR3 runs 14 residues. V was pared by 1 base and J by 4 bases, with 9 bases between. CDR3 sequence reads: CASSLPGSGNTIYF. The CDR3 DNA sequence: TGCGCCAGCAGCTTGCCAGGATCGGGAAACACCATATATTTT.

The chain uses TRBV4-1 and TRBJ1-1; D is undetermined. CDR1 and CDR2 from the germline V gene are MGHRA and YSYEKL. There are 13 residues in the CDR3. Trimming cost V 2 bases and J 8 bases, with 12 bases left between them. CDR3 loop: CASSQLLVQEAFF. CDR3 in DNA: TGCGCCAGCAGCCAATTGTTAGTACAGGAAGCTTTCTTT.

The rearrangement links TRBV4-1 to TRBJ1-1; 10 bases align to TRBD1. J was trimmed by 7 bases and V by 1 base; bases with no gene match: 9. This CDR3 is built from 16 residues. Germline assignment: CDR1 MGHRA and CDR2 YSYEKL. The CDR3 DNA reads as TGCGCCAGCAGCCAAGGTCCTGGGACAGGGGTTGGTGAAGCTTTCTTT. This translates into CASSQGPGTGVGEAFF.

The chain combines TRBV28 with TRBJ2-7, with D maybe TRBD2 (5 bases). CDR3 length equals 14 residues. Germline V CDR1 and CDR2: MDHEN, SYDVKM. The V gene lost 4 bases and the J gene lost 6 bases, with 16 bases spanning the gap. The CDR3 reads CASSSPTPSGEQYF. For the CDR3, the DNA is TGTGCCAGCAGTTCCCCGACCCCGAGCGGCGAGCAGTACTTC.

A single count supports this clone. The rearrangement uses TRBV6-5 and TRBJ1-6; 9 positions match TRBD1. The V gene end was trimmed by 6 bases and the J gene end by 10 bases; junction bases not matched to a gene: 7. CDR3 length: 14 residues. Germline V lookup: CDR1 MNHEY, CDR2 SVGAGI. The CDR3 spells CASRTGTGRSPLHF. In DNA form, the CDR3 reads TGTGCCAGCAGAACCGGGACAGGGAGATCACCCCTCCACTTT.

The CDR3 sequence is CASRIQRTTEAFF. The CDR3 bases are TGTGCCAGCAGAATACAGAGGACTACTGAAGCTTTCTTT. V and J are TRBV2 and TRBJ1-1, with no clear D. This CDR3 has 13 amino acids. Trimming stripped 6 bases from V and 5 bases from J, with 13 bases between. Per germline, CDR1 SNHLY and CDR2 FYNNEI.

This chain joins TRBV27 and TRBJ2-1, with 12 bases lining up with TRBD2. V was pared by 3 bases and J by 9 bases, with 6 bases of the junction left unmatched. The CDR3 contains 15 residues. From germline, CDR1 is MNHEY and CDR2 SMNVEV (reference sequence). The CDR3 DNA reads TGTGCCAGCAGTTTGAGGACTAGCGGGACCGGTGAGCAGTTCTTC. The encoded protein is CASSLRTSGTGEQFF.

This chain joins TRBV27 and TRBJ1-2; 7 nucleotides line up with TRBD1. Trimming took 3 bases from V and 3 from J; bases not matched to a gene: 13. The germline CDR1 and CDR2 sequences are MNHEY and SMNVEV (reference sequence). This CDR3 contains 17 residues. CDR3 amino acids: CASSFQRPGQKDYGYTF. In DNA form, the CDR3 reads TGTGCCAGCAGTTTCCAGAGACCGGGACAGAAAGACTATGGCTACACCTTC.

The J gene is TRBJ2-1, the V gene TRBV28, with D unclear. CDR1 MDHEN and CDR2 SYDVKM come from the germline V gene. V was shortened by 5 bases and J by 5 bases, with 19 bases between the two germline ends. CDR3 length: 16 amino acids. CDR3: CASSHSPPKPHNEQFF. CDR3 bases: TGTGCCAGCAGTCATAGCCCCCCCAAGCCTCACAATGAGCAGTTCTTC.